This entry describes one T cell receptor (beta chain). Antigen specificity is unknown. The data were produced by immunoSEQ multiplex PCR, yet TCRdb's version contains in-frame clones alone and is incomplete. Among about 97,000 clones, about nine tenths were seen once, and the ten largest hold about 16%. This sample stems from a study of graft-versus-host responses after intestinal transplantation. Findings and limits, study-wide: Detected in recipient marrow were GvH clones, some of which were first observed in ileum or blood.

V lost 4 bases and J 0 bases, leaving 10 bases between the germline ends. Germline loops: CDR1 SQVTM, CDR2 ANQGSEA. The length of the CDR3 is 14 residues. V usage is TRBV29-1 and J usage is TRBJ1-5; D not resolved. The TCR sequence derives from a human patient who received an intestinal transplant, so some T cells may come from the graft donor. The input for sequencing was PBMCs, taken around 450 days after intestinal transplant. Written as DNA, the CDR3 is TGCAGCGTTGCTGGCGACCGTAGCAATCAGCCCCAGCATTTT. Translating it yields CSVAGDRSNQPQHF.